The following is a T cell receptor beta chain sequence with its context. Antigen specificity is unknown. This specimen belongs to a study of OX40 agonist ivuxolimab in advanced cancers. Overall study findings and caveats: CD8+ T cells showed, on average, more clonal expansion than CD4+ cells. With doses of 0.1 to 3.0 mg/kg, CD4+ and CD8+ blood T cells had undergone clonal expansion by week 6.

The germline V gene has CDR1 MNHEY and CDR2 SMNVEV (reference sequence). V was pared by 3 bases and J by 6 bases, with 1 base of the junction left unmatched. This CDR3 spans 15 amino acids. Method: immunoSEQ multiplex PCR; TCRdb's copy keeps in-frame clones and lacks some. The table shows about 43,000 clones, with around 94% occurring only once. This specimen was CD4+ or CD8+ T cells sorted from blood, taken in a trial of the OX40 agonist ivuxolimab. The J gene is TRBJ2-2, the V gene TRBV27, with TRBD2 matching 13 bases. The sequence came from an adult with an advanced solid tumor such as melanoma, head and neck, liver or kidney cancer. CDR3 sequence: CASSFGLAGAGELFF. The CDR3 DNA reads as TGTGCCAGCAGTTTCGGACTAGCGGGAGCCGGGGAGCTGTTTTTT.